The rows below give T cell receptor beta chains drawn from one sample of a study of OX40 agonist ivuxolimab in advanced cancers. The protocol was immunoSEQ multiplex PCR, while the TCRdb copy is restricted to in-frame clones and leaves out a portion. The sample yields 60,000 to 80,000 clones, 92% seen once. The specimen was CD4+ or CD8+ T cells sorted from blood, collected in a trial of the OX40 agonist ivuxolimab. Every receptor here comes from an adult with an advanced solid tumor such as melanoma, head and neck, liver or kidney cancer. Each CDR3 is given with its conserved first and last residue. D genes are given only for firm matches. The listing skips clone size in some rows; elsewhere it reads once, few, many or a size class.

V gene	J gene	D gene	clone size	CDR3 DNA	CDR3 protein
TRBV19	TRBJ2-7	TRBD1	once	TGTGCCAGTAGTATTCAGGGGGTAGGCTCCTACGAGCAGTACTTC	CASSIQGVGSYEQYF
TRBV7-2	TRBJ2-1	TRBD2	.	TGTGCCAGCAGCGCGAGGGACTACTACAATGAGCAGTTCTTC	CASSARDYYNEQFF
TRBV19	TRBJ2-7	TRBD2	.	TGTGCCAGTAGTATCCAGCGGGGGGTCTCCTACGAGCAGTACTTC	CASSIQRGVSYEQYF
TRBV2	TRBJ1-4	.	.	TGTGCCAGCAATTCACAGCCTGCAACTAATGAAAAACTGTTTTTT	CASNSQPATNEKLFF
TRBV11-3	TRBJ2-3	TRBD2	.	TGTGCCAGCAGCTTGCGGCAGTTGACTAGCGGCACAGATACGCAGTATTTT	CASSLRQLTSGTDTQYF
TRBV5-1	TRBJ2-6	.	.	TGCGCCAGCAGCTCCCGGGCCAACGTCCTGACTTTC	CASSSRANVLTF
TRBV7-2	TRBJ2-5	TRBD2	.	TGTGCCAGCAGCCCAAGGACTAGCCCCGCGGGGAGCCAGTACTTC	CASSPRTSPAGSQYF
TRBV7-9	TRBJ2-7	.	.	TGTGCCAGCAGCTCCCTGGGGGCGGGAGACTACGAGCAGTACTTC	CASSSLGAGDYEQYF
TRBV28	TRBJ2-3	.	.	TGTGCCAGCAGTACATCCCTCGATACGCAGTATTTT	CASSTSLDTQYF
TRBV7-9	TRBJ2-2	TRBD2	.	TGTGCCAGCAGCTTAGGCCCCCGGACTAGCGGGAGGTACACCGGGGAGCTGTTTTTT	CASSLGPRTSGRYTGELFF
TRBV21-1	TRBJ1-5	.	.	TGTGCCACCCAAATTAGGGAGGCTCAGCCCCAGCATTTT	CATQIREAQPQHF
TRBV5-5	TRBJ2-2	.	.	TGTGCCAGCAGCCCCGACCTATGGAGGGGGAACACCGGGGAGCTGTTTTTT	CASSPDLWRGNTGELFF
TRBV11-2	TRBJ2-7	TRBD1	.	TGTGCCAGCAGCTTACAACCGGGACAGACATACGAGCAGTACTTC	CASSLQPGQTYEQYF
TRBV11-2	TRBJ1-1	.	.	TGTGCCAGCAGCTTAGTAGGACAGATGAACACTGAAGCTTTCTTT	CASSLVGQMNTEAFF
TRBV11-1	TRBJ2-1	TRBD2	.	TGTGCCAGCAGCTTAGCGGGAGGGAGCTACAATGAGCAGTTCTTC	CASSLAGGSYNEQFF
TRBV7-9	TRBJ2-7	TRBD1	.	TGTGCCAGCAGCGGACAGGGGGCCTACGAGCAGTACTTC	CASSGQGAYEQYF
TRBV11-3	TRBJ1-1	.	.	TGTGCCAGCAGCTTAGGGCAGAACACTGAAGCTTTCTTT	CASSLGQNTEAFF
TRBV11-3	TRBJ2-7	.	once	TGTGCCAGCAGCTTACAGGGTCGGGGCTACGAGCAGTACTTC	CASSLQGRGYEQYF
TRBV5-4	TRBJ2-1	TRBD2	once	TGTGCCAGCAGCTACGGACTAGCGGGAGCCAATGAGCAGTTCTTC	CASSYGLAGANEQFF
TRBV4-3	TRBJ2-2	TRBD2	.	TGCGCCAGCAGCCAGGGCCCCCGACTAGCGGGAGCTTACGGGGAGCTGTTTTTT	CASSQGPRLAGAYGELFF
TRBV19	TRBJ2-1	.	.	TGTGCCAGCTCTGGGGGCGGTTTCTCCTACAATGAGCAGTTCTTC	CASSGGGFSYNEQFF
TRBV6-1	TRBJ2-2	TRBD1	.	TGTGCCAGCAGAGCCTCCGGACAGGGGACCGGGGAGCTGTTTTTT	CASRASGQGTGELFF
TRBV23-1	TRBJ2-3	.	.	TGCGCCAGCAGCCTAGTACGGGCGACAAGCACAGATACGCAGTATTTT	CASSLVRATSTDTQYF
TRBV18	TRBJ2-5	TRBD2	.	TGTGCCAGCTCACCCCCTAGCGGGAGGGGCCAAGAGACCCAGTACTTC	CASSPPSGRGQETQYF
TRBV18	TRBJ2-5	.	once	TGTGCCAGCTCACCACTTGGGAGCCAAGAGACCCAGTACTTC	CASSPLGSQETQYF
TRBV9	TRBJ1-4	.	.	TGTGCCAGCAGCGTAGGATTGGGTAATGAAAAACTGTTTTTT	CASSVGLGNEKLFF
TRBV30	TRBJ2-7	TRBD2	.	TGTGCCTGGAGTGTAGCGGGGGCAGTGGTTCTCGAGCAGTACTTC	CAWSVAGAVVLEQYF
TRBV18	TRBJ2-7	TRBD2	once	TGTGCCAGCTCTCGCTCGGGTAGCGGGAGTTACGAGCAGTACTTC	CASSRSGSGSYEQYF
TRBV18	TRBJ2-5	TRBD1	.	TGTGCCAGCTCACCAAGGCAGGATGGACAGGGGCAAAAGACCCAGTACTTC	CASSPRQDGQGQKTQYF
TRBV7-9	TRBJ1-1	.	.	TGTGCCAGCAGCCAGTCGGACATGGGGTTCATGAACACTGAAGCTTTCTTT	CASSQSDMGFMNTEAFF
TRBV5-4	TRBJ2-3	TRBD2	.	TGTGCCAGCAGCTCGGGACTAGCGGCGATAGATACGCAGTATTTT	CASSSGLAAIDTQYF
TRBV7-6	TRBJ2-5	.	.	TGTGCCAGCACCCCCCTACGAGGGGGAGGGCAAGAGACCCAGTACTTC	CASTPLRGGGQETQYF
TRBV18	TRBJ2-3	.	.	TGTGCCAGCTCACCACCGGGTATAAGGGGTCTTTTAACAGATACGCAGTATTTT	CASSPPGIRGLLTDTQYF
TRBV27	TRBJ2-4	.	.	TGTGCCAGCAGTTTTCGGGGCCCGGCCAAAAACATTCAGTACTTC	CASSFRGPAKNIQYF
TRBV30	TRBJ2-2	TRBD2	once	TGTGCCTGGAGTGTACCCAGGACTAGCGGTTACACCGGGGAGCTGTTTTTT	CAWSVPRTSGYTGELFF
TRBV10-3	TRBJ1-1	.	few	TGTGCCATCAGTGGCAGTGGGGAGAACACTGAAGCTTTCTTT	CAISGSGENTEAFF
TRBV19	TRBJ2-6	TRBD1	.	TGTGCCAGTAGTGGAGGGACAGGGAGGTCTGGGGCCAACGTCCTGACTTTC	CASSGGTGRSGANVLTF
TRBV2	TRBJ1-1	TRBD1	few	TGTGCCAGCAGCGCCACCGGGACAGGATACACTGAAGCTTTCTTT	CASSATGTGYTEAFF
TRBV30	TRBJ1-1	TRBD1	.	TGTGCCTGGACCGACGGGACAGCGAACACTGAAGCTTTCTTT	CAWTDGTANTEAFF
TRBV27	TRBJ1-2	.	once	TGTGCCAGCAGTTCGACAGCCTTACAGTATTATGGCTACACCTTC	CASSSTALQYYGYTF
TRBV5-6	TRBJ1-5	.	.	TGTGCCAGCAGCTTGCGGGGGAAGCCCCAGCATTTT	CASSLRGKPQHF
TRBV18	TRBJ1-4	.	.	TGTGCCAGCTCACCACGAGCAGGGACCTCAACTAATGAAAAACTGTTTTTT	CASSPRAGTSTNEKLFF
TRBV5-1	TRBJ2-3	TRBD2	once	TGCGCCAGCAGCGTAGGACTAGCCAGCACAGATACGCAGTATTTT	CASSVGLASTDTQYF
TRBV10-3	TRBJ1-2	TRBD1	once	TGTGCCATCAGTCCTTGGACAGGGAAAGAAGGCTACACCTTC	CAISPWTGKEGYTF
TRBV28	TRBJ1-2	.	.	TGTGCCAGCACGTCACAGGTCTATGGCTACACCTTC	CASTSQVYGYTF
TRBV19	TRBJ1-5	.	.	TGTGCCAGTAGTCCAACCAGCAATCAGCCCCAGCATTTT	CASSPTSNQPQHF
TRBV2	TRBJ2-4	.	.	TGTGCCAGCAGTGTTACCCTCTATCTAGCCAAAAACATTCAGTACTTC	CASSVTLYLAKNIQYF
TRBV7-2	TRBJ2-7	.	.	TGTGCCAGCAGCTTCAACTCGGGGCCCTACGAGCAGTACTTC	CASSFNSGPYEQYF
TRBV5-1	TRBJ2-7	TRBD1	.	TGCGCCAGCAGCTTCACTCCGGGACAGGGATCCTACGAGCAGTACTTC	CASSFTPGQGSYEQYF
TRBV7-9	TRBJ1-1	.	.	TGTGCCAGCAGCTTACAGGGTGGCACTGAAGCTTTCTTT	CASSLQGGTEAFF
TRBV19	TRBJ1-1	.	.	TGTGCCAGTAGTATTGTAGTTACACGGACTGAAGCTTTCTTT	CASSIVVTRTEAFF
TRBV6-7	TRBJ2-3	TRBD2	.	TGTGCCAGCAGTTCGCGCGGGAGGGTTTGG	CASSSRGRVW
TRBV15	TRBJ1-5	.	.	TGTGCCACCAGCAGAGAGAAGGAGGGCAATCAGCCCCAGCATTTT	CATSREKEGNQPQHF
TRBV28	TRBJ1-5	.	.	TGTGCCAGCATTTCGGGGGCATGGGGCAATCAGCCCCAGCATTTT	CASISGAWGNQPQHF
TRBV9	TRBJ2-1	TRBD2	.	TGTGCCAGCACCCGCTTCAGTACTAGCGGGAGAGATGAGCAGTTCTTC	CASTRFSTSGRDEQFF
TRBV5-6	TRBJ1-3	.	.	TGTGCCAGCAGATCACAGGGCGCTGGAAACACCATATATTTT	CASRSQGAGNTIYF
TRBV6-5	TRBJ2-7	TRBD2	.	TGTGCCAGCAGTTACGGCGGGAGATCGGGCGAGCAGTACTTC	CASSYGGRSGEQYF
TRBV6-5	TRBJ2-2	TRBD2	.	TGTGCCAGCAGTTCCCCAGGAGCGGGGACTACCGGGGAGCTGTTTTTT	CASSSPGAGTTGELFF
TRBV5-6	TRBJ1-5	.	once	TGTGCCAGCAGCTTGGCCGGGGCAGGGATACAGCCCCAGCATTTT	CASSLAGAGIQPQHF